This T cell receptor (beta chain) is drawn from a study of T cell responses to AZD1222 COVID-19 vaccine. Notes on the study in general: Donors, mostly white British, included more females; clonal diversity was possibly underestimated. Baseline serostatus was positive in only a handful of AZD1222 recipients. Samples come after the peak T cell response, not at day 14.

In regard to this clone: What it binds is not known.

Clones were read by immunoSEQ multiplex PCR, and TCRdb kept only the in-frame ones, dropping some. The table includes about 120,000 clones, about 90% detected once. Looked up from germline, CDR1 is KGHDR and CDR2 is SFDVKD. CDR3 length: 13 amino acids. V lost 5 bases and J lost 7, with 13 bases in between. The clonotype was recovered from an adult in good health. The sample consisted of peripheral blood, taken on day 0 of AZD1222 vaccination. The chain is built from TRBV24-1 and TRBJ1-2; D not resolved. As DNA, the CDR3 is TGTGCCACCAGTGTACCAGGCTTGGGTGGCTACACCTTC. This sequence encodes CATSVPGLGGYTF.